This T cell receptor (beta chain) emerged from a study of early T cells in non-severe SARS-CoV-2 infection. The germline CDR1 and CDR2 sequences are MNHEY and SVGEGT. V was trimmed by 4 bases and J by 3 bases, leaving 13 bases between them. The CDR3 covers 14 residues. TCRdb analysed the 5' RACE reads with MiXCR anew, one entry per CDR3 protein. The sample carries tens of thousands of distinct CDR3 sequences, roughly a tenth recorded once. This sequence joins TRBV6-2 or TRBV6-3 and TRBJ2-7; D is perhaps TRBD1 or TRBD2 (5 bases each). This receptor was identified in an adult who was a healthcare worker with PCR-confirmed SARS-CoV-2 infection or an uninfected control (not recorded which). Sequenced: whole blood. The chain's CDR3 is CASSSGDAVYEQYF. In nucleotides, the CDR3 is TGTGCCAGCAGTTCCGGGGACGCCGTCTACGAGCAGTACTTC.